This entry lists 14 T cell receptor beta chains sequenced from one sample in a study of T cell repertoires in cytomegalovirus infection. In TCRdb, the reads were re-called with MiXCR into one record per CDR3 protein. Here the sample spans more than 400,000 distinct CDR3 sequences, 26% being singletons. Sequencing input: PBMCs. The source is a human donor in good health (CMV status not recorded). Some clones in this sample may be carry-over from other donors' samples.

This chain connects TRBV12-3 or TRBV12-4 to TRBJ1-6; D gene unclear. The CDR3 runs 12 residues. V was shortened by 2 bases and J by 9 bases, with 5 bases between the two germline ends. CDR3 DNA sequence: TGTGCCAGCAGTTTAACCGGTTCACCCCTCCACTTT. Its translation is CASSLTGSPLHF.

This clonotype was seen more than once but under ten times. V gene TRBV28 combines with J gene TRBJ2-7, with 7 bases fitting TRBD1. V shed 4 bases, J shed 6 bases, and the junction held 6 bases outside the gene matches. The CDR3 is 13 amino acids. Germline V gene lookup returns CDR1 MDHEN and CDR2 SYDVKM. Here the CDR3 DNA reads TGTGCCAGCAGTTCCCCACAGGGGTCCGAGCAGTACTTC. It translates to CASSSPQGSEQYF.

This clonotype was picked up many times. The V gene is TRBV7-2, the J gene TRBJ1-1; maybe TRBD1 (5 bases). This CDR3 is 16 amino acids long. CDR1 is SGHTA and CDR2 is FQGNSA in the germline V gene. V was clipped by 1 base and J by 4 bases, with 16 bases between them. As DNA, the CDR3 is TGTGCCAGCAGCTTAGAACTTCTCTCCAGGGCCACTGAAGCTTTCTTT. Residues: CASSLELLSRATEAFF. The entire variable domain, with the rest obtained from reference TRBV7-2 and TRBJ1-1, is as follows: GAGVSQSPSNKVTEKGKDVELRCDPISGHTALYWYRQSLGQGLEFLIYFQGNSAPDKSGLPSDRFSAERTGGSVSTLTIQRTQQEDSAVYLCASSLELLSRATEAFFGQGTRLTVV.

This clonotype appeared many times. The V and J genes are TRBV7-2 and TRBJ1-5, with TRBD1 as a possible D gene (5 bases). Germline V lookup: CDR1 SGHTA, CDR2 FQGNSA. V was pared by 5 bases and J by 7 bases, with 18 bases between. CDR3 length: 15 amino acids. The CDR3 DNA is TGTGCCAGCAGCCCGGAGGGCAGGCGGGGCCAGCCCCAGCATTTT. This encodes CASSPEGRRGQPQHF.

This chain links TRBV5-1 with TRBJ1-2; D is perhaps TRBD1 (5 bases). Trimming shortened V by 2 bases and J by 3 bases, and 17 bases separated the two germline ends. CDR3 size: 16 residues. Germline V CDR1 and CDR2: SGHRS, YFSETQ. The CDR3 nucleotides are TGCGCCAGCAGCTTATTTCGTGGGGCTCGTGACTATGGCTACACCTTC. It specifies CASSLFRGARDYGYTF. The full variable domain, rest sourced from reference TRBV5-1 and TRBJ1-2, is KAGVTQTPRYLIKTRGQQVTLSCSPISGHRSVSWYQQTPGQGLQFLFEYFSETQRNKGNFPGRFSGRQFSNSRSEMNVSTLELGDSALYLCASSLFRGARDYGYTFGSGTRLTVV.

This clonotype showed up just a few times. The chain is built from TRBV6-2 or TRBV6-3 and TRBJ2-4, with TRBD2 as a possible D gene (6 bases). CDR1 is MNHEY, CDR2 SVGEGT, per germline. V gave up 6 bases and J gave up 8 bases, with 20 bases separating them. The CDR3 loop spans 15 amino acids. The CDR3 DNA reads as TGTGCCAGCAGGTCGGGACTCCGGGTCTGGGACATTCAGTACTTC. Translated: CASRSGLRVWDIQYF.

The chain carries TRBV7-2 and TRBJ2-7; no firm D call. Germline V CDR1 and CDR2: SGHTA, FQGNSA. Between the trimmed V and J ends, which lost 2 bases and 5 bases, there was a span of 10 bases. The CDR3 consists of 13 residues. CDR3 region: CASSLTVWDEQYV. CDR3 sequence (DNA): TGTGCCAGCAGCTTAACAGTGTGGGACGAGCAGTACGTC.

Here the CDR3 DNA reads TGTGCCAGCAGCCCGAATTTGCGAGCGGAGCAAGAGACCCAGTACTTC. Translation: CASSPNLRAEQETQYF. This chain joins TRBV7-9 and TRBJ2-5, with a weak D call TRBD2 (5 bases). V was clipped by 5 bases and J by 2 bases, with 18 bases between them. The CDR3 runs to 16 residues. The germline V gene encodes CDR1 SEHNR and CDR2 FQNEAQ (reference sequence).

The CDR3 loop reads CAGGPSGNNEQFF. Written as DNA, the CDR3 is TGTGCCGGGGGTCCTAGCGGGAACAATGAGCAGTTCTTC. V is TRBV30 and J is TRBJ2-1; 9 bases map to TRBD2. The germline V gene encodes CDR1 GTSNPN and CDR2 SVGIG (reference sequence). V lost 8 bases, J lost 5 bases, and 7 bases stayed unmatched. The CDR3 is 13 amino acids.

V gene TRBV6-5 combines with J gene TRBJ2-4; TRBD1 is a possible D gene (5 bases). The CDR3 is made up of 17 amino acids. Germline lookup yields CDR1 MNHEY and CDR2 SVGAGI. Trimming took 1 base from V and 11 from J, leaving 24 bases between them. CDR3 in amino acids: CASSYLAPLTGPIFQYF. CDR3 coding DNA: TGTGCCAGCAGTTACTTGGCTCCCCTAACAGGTCCGATTTTTCAGTACTTC.

The chain joins TRBV19 to TRBJ2-3; D possibly uses TRBD1 or TRBD2 (5 bases each). V dropped 5 bases and J dropped 2 bases, with 17 bases sitting between them. This CDR3 comprises 16 residues. Germline V gene lookup returns CDR1 LNHDA and CDR2 SQIVND (reference sequence). The CDR3 DNA reads as TGTGCCAGTAGTGAGTCGGGGACGAGCTACACAGATACGCAGTATTTT. Translating it yields CASSESGTSYTDTQYF.

This clonotype was counted ten times or more. The chain is built from TRBV7-2 and TRBJ2-7; 10 bases match TRBD2. This CDR3 has 18 residues. Germline V gene data show CDR1 as SGHTA and CDR2 as FQGNSA. Trimming at V came to 5 bases and at J to 3 bases, leaving 16 bases not matched to a gene. The CDR3 here is CASSPPLAGAKYFYEQYF. As DNA, the CDR3 is TGTGCCAGCAGCCCCCCCCTAGCGGGAGCCAAATACTTCTACGAGCAGTACTTC. Supplemented by reference TRBV7-2 and TRBJ2-7, the full variable domain reads GAGVSQSPSNKVTEKGKDVELRCDPISGHTALYWYRQSLGQGLEFLIYFQGNSAPDKSGLPSDRFSAERTGGSVSTLTIQRTQQEDSAVYLCASSPPLAGAKYFYEQYFGPGTRLTVT.

The CDR3 DNA follows: TGTGCCATCAGTGAAGACCTCCTACGGTATGAGCAGTTCTTC. Amino acids: CAISEDLLRYEQFF. The chain couples TRBV10-3 to TRBJ2-1; D is unresolved. The CDR3 loop spans 14 amino acids. Germline CDR1 is ENHRY and CDR2 is SYGVKD. V dropped 3 bases and J dropped 8 bases, with 14 bases sitting between them.

The V call is TRBV10-1, the J call TRBJ1-5; D gene ambiguous. V was clipped by 6 bases and J by 7 bases, with 4 bases between them. CDR1 WNHNN and CDR2 SYGVQD come from the germline V gene (reference sequence). The CDR3 has 10 amino acids. The CDR3 protein is CASRVQPQHF. The CDR3 region has the DNA TGCGCCAGCAGAGTCCAGCCCCAGCATTTT.